This TCR beta chain comes out of a study of blood T cells in healthy people across ages. Whole-study findings and limits: Long-lived donors carried more naive CD4+ cells and greater diversity than aged donors. Significant beta diversity loss was already apparent by age approximately 36, declining roughly linearly.

Germline V gives CDR1 SQVTM, CDR2 ANQGSEA. V was pared by 7 bases and J by 3 bases, with 15 bases between. This CDR3 has 14 amino acids. The authors isolated at least 7 million PBMCs per sample. There are many counts of this clonotype. Antigen specificity is unknown. Using a J-beta primer mix together with a sample-barcoded 5' primer, a second PCR was run for roughly 6 to 11 cycles. TCRdb fed the 5' RACE reads into MiXCR, producing one record per CDR3 protein. The sample records about 670,000 distinct CDR3 sequences, approximately 52% being singletons. The sequenced sample consisted of blood. This clonotype was sampled from a woman at least 80 years old in good health. The chain employs TRBV29-1 and TRBJ1-4, with D unclear. The CDR3: CSARPTGANEKLFF. As DNA, the CDR3 is TGCAGCGCCCGCCCGACGGGAGCTAATGAAAAACTGTTTTTT. Using reference TRBV29-1 and TRBJ1-4 for the parts outside the CDR3, the full variable domain is SAVISQKPSRDICQRGTSLTIQCQVDSQVTMMFWYRQQPGQSLTLIATANQGSEATYESGFVIDKFPISRPNLTFSTLTVSNMSPEDSSIYLCSARPTGANEKLFFGSGTQLSVL.